This TCR beta chain is from a study of T cells in localized non-small cell lung cancer. Findings of the study overall: The study linked higher blood T cell density to longer overall survival. Tumor showed lower T cell clonality than uninvolved adjacent lung, where it was highest. Adjacent lung was found to contain a median roughly 50 of the top 100 tumor clones. Investigators sequenced only a single tumor region, leaving heterogeneity possible.

The CDR3 length is 11 residues. Germline values: CDR1 SEHNR, CDR2 FQNEAQ (reference sequence). Trimming removed 1 base at V and 6 bases at J, with 3 bases between. The data were produced by immunoSEQ multiplex PCR, yet TCRdb's version contains in-frame clones alone and is incomplete. The data contain about 41,000 clones, roughly 90% of them singletons. This clone was seen more than once but under ten times. Antigen specificity is unknown. The TCR was taken from a female donor of 60 years or more with stage I squamous cell lung carcinoma. The chain is built from TRBV7-9 and TRBJ1-1; the D is unclear. Sequencing was performed on peripheral blood, taken before any cancer treatment. The CDR3 DNA is TGTGCCAGCAGCTTAGTTGCTGAAGCTTTCTTT. Translating gives CASSLVAEAFF.